The clone carrying this TCR beta chain was counted once. This sample was taken from a study of T cell changes during pregnancy in multiple sclerosis. Using immunoSEQ multiplex PCR, the repertoire was profiled, and TCRdb retains in-frame clones only, with some absent. The data show 100,000 or so clones, with 94% seen just once and about 1% held by the top ten. Germline CDR1 reads SSHAT; CDR2 reads FNYEAQ (reference sequence). The length of the CDR3 is 13 residues. With V trimmed by 8 bases and J by 9 bases, 4 bases remained unmatched. The TCR comes from a female donor with multiple sclerosis, enrolled in a pregnancy study. This chain joins TRBV7-7 and TRBJ2-1; 13 bases agree with TRBD2. Sequences were derived from peripheral blood, sampled before pregnancy. CDR3 DNA: TGTGCCAGCGGGACTAGCGGGACCACTGAGCAGTTCTTC. It codes for CASGTSGTTEQFF.